Listed here are 18 T cell receptor beta chains from one sample, sequenced in a study of metastatic and nonmetastatic thyroid tumors. TCRdb re-called clones via MiXCR from the PCR reads. The sample lists about 16,000 clones, 20% to 25% seen once, with 13% in the top ten. Thyroid surgery had not been preceded by any treatment in any patient. Sample: tumor tissue. The receptors come from a male donor with papillary thyroid cancer or a benign thyroid nodule (not recorded which). Some clones in this sample may be carry-over from other donors' samples.

This chain uses TRBV5-1 with TRBJ2-7; 7 bases align to TRBD1. The CDR3 is 14 residues long. Germline trimming cut 3 bases from V and 0 bases from J; bases unmatched to any gene: 3. Germline CDR1 and CDR2: SGHRS and YFSETQ. This chain's CDR3 is CASSYGTVSYEQYF. The CDR3 DNA sequence: TGCGCCAGCAGCTACGGGACAGTCTCCTACGAGCAGTACTTC.

By share, this clone ranks as medium-sized (0.01 to 0.1%). The rearrangement uses TRBV12-3 or TRBV12-4 and TRBJ2-7, with TRBD1 identical over 7 bases. The CDR3 covers 12 residues. V lost 10 bases and J lost 0; bases outside the gene matches: 3. CDR3 sequence: CATRQGSYEQYF. The CDR3 DNA reads TGTGCCACCAGACAGGGCTCCTACGAGCAGTACTTC.

J is TRBJ2-7 and V is TRBV5-1; a weak D match, TRBD1 (6 bases). Germline assignment: CDR1 SGHRS and CDR2 YFSETQ. Trimming took off 3 bases at V and 2 bases at J, with 15 bases between the two ends. The CDR3 has 15 amino acids. This chain's CDR3 is CASSWQPQGAYEQYF. The CDR3 nucleotides read TGCGCCAGCAGCTGGCAGCCACAGGGCGCCTACGAGCAGTACTTC. The whole variable domain, remainder taken from reference TRBV5-1 and TRBJ2-7, is KAGVTQTPRYLIKTRGQQVTLSCSPISGHRSVSWYQQTPGQGLQFLFEYFSETQRNKGNFPGRFSGRQFSNSRSEMNVSTLELGDSALYLCASSWQPQGAYEQYFGPGTRLTVT.

There are many counts of this clone. This chain connects TRBV30 to TRBJ2-1; 9 bases align to TRBD2. V shed 4 bases, J shed 14 bases, and the junction held 18 bases outside the gene matches. CDR1 and CDR2 (germline): GTSNPN, SVGIG (reference sequence). The CDR3 consists of 15 residues. This chain's CDR3 is CAWIPFGGRARGKFF. The CDR3 DNA is TGTGCCTGGATCCCCTTTGGCGGGAGGGCCCGGGGGAAGTTCTTC. Full variable domain (remainder filled in from reference TRBV30 and TRBJ2-1): SQTIHQWPATLVQPVGSPLSLECTVEGTSNPNLYWYRQAAGRGLQLLFYSVGIGQISSEVPQNLSASRPQDRQFILSSKKLLLSDSGFYLCAWIPFGGRARGKFFGPGTRLTVL.

This clone has a count of ten or more. The chain links TRBV6-2 or TRBV6-3 to TRBJ2-3, with 8 bases aligning to TRBD1. Trimming took 5 bases from V and 1 from J; bases not matched to a gene: 14. CDR1 is MNHEY and CDR2 is SVGEGT in the germline V gene. The CDR3 has 18 amino acids. In DNA, the CDR3 is TGTGCCAGCAGTCCCGGGACAGGAAGAGTGTGGCGCACAGATACGCAGTATTTT. It encodes CASSPGTGRVWRTDTQYF.

A few counts support this clone. A read error may account for a junction end that differs from germline. The chain employs TRBV6-5 and TRBJ1-1; 9 nucleotides match TRBD1. CDR3 length: 18 residues. Germline V gene sequence: CDR1 MNHEY, CDR2 SVGAGI. The CDR3 loop is CASSYSALDRGMNTEAFF. CDR3 bases: TGTGCCAGTAGTTACTCAGCTCTGGACAGGGGAATGAACACTGAAGCTTTCTTT.

The V gene is TRBV5-1, the J gene TRBJ2-7, with 9 bases that match TRBD1. The CDR3 has 13 residues. The germline gives CDR1 SGHRS, CDR2 YFSETQ. V lost 4 bases and J lost 6; bases outside the gene matches: 5. The CDR3 coding sequence is TGCGCCAGCAGCACGGACAGGGGTCGCGAGCAGTACTTC. This translates into CASSTDRGREQYF.

In its sample, this clone was seen many times. The gene calls are TRBV28 and TRBJ2-5; perhaps D is TRBD1 or TRBD2 (6 bases each). V was cut by 2 bases and J by 5 bases, with 15 bases left in between. CDR1 and CDR2 (germline): MDHEN, SYDVKM. This CDR3 comprises 15 residues. The CDR3 region is CASSLPVGGVETQYF. The CDR3 DNA reads as TGTGCCAGCAGTTTACCCGTGGGGGGCGTGGAGACCCAGTACTTC.

This clone was seen ten or more times. The genes are TRBV4-1 and TRBJ2-2, with 12 bases lining up with TRBD2. This CDR3 is 17 amino acids long. With 0 bases clipped from V and 6 bases from J, the junction kept 5 bases outside the gene matches. CDR1 and CDR2 (germline): MGHRA, YSYEKL. The CDR3 bases are TGCGCCAGCAGCCAAGACAAGGCTAGCGGGAGGGCCGGGGAGCTGTTTTTT. Translated, it gives CASSQDKASGRAGELFF.

This clone was recorded many times. The chain couples TRBV18 to TRBJ2-5; 9 bases map to TRBD2. The germline gives CDR1 KGHSH, CDR2 LQKENI. The CDR3 is 14 amino acids. V shed 6 bases and J 10 bases; nucleotides not matched to a gene: 12. For the CDR3, the DNA is TGTGCCAGCTCGCCAACTAGCGGGTGGGAGCTCCAGTACTTC. Protein product: CASSPTSGWELQYF. The full variable domain, its missing parts supplied by reference TRBV18 and TRBJ2-5, is NAGVMQNPRHLVRRRGQEARLRCSPMKGHSHVYWYRQLPEEGLKFMVYLQKENIIDESGMPKERFSAEFPKEGPSILRIQQVVRGDSAAYFCASSPTSGWELQYFGPGTRLLVL.

This clone has at least ten counts. This sample includes further DNA sequences coding for the same CDR3. This rearrangement joins TRBV6-1 to TRBJ1-2; D remains unclear. V shed 5 bases and J shed 2 bases, with 9 bases lying between them. The germline V gene encodes CDR1 MNHNS and CDR2 SASEGT. The CDR3 has 13 residues. The DNA of the CDR3 is TGTGCCAGCAGTCCAGGTGGAAACTATGGCTACACCTTC. Residues: CASSPGGNYGYTF.

The table lists this clone with many counts. The V gene is TRBV15, the J gene TRBJ1-2; D is possibly TRBD1 (6 bases). The ends were cut back, 4 bases at V and 6 bases at J, with 12 bases in the middle. This CDR3 has 13 residues. The germline V gene encodes CDR1 LNHNV and CDR2 YYDKDF (reference sequence). The DNA for the CDR3 is TGTGCCACCAGCACGGAAGGGGGTGATGGCTACACCTTC. It specifies CATSTEGGDGYTF.

The chain has TRBV20-1 and TRBJ2-1; TRBD2 aligns across 10 bases. The V gene end was trimmed by 2 bases and the J gene end by 2 bases; junction bases not matched to a gene: 9. Germline lookup yields CDR1 DFQATT and CDR2 SNEGSKA (reference sequence). The CDR3 has 17 amino acids. In DNA, the CDR3 is TGCAGTGCTAGACGGATAGCGGGAGGAGGCCCCTACAATGAGCAGTTCTTC. It codes for CSARRIAGGGPYNEQFF.

This clone was detected once. This sequence joins TRBV20-1 and TRBJ1-5, with TRBD1 matching 7 bases. The CDR3 sequence is 15 residues long. Unmatched junction bases numbered 4, after V lost 0 bases and J lost 2 bases. The germline CDR1 and CDR2 sequences are DFQATT and SNEGSKA (reference sequence). CDR3 sequence reads: CSAREIRGGNQPQHF. CDR3 in DNA: TGCAGTGCTAGAGAGATCAGGGGGGGCAATCAGCCCCAGCATTTT.

At least ten counts were recorded for this clone. This rearrangement joins TRBV4-1 to TRBJ2-3; D tentatively fits TRBD1 or TRBD2 (5 bases each). From germline, CDR1 is MGHRA and CDR2 YSYEKL. V lost 1 base to trimming and J lost 1 base, with 12 bases between them. This CDR3 contains 16 residues. DNA for the CDR3: TGCGCCAGCAGCCAAGCCGACGTGGGACGCACAGATACGCAGTATTTT. Its translation: CASSQADVGRTDTQYF.

This sequence joins TRBV5-1 and TRBJ2-1, with 15 bases fitting TRBD2. This CDR3 is 16 amino acids long. Looked up from germline, CDR1 is SGHRS and CDR2 is YFSETQ. Unmatched junction bases numbered 6, after V lost 4 bases and J lost 7 bases. This chain's CDR3 is CASSPGTSGRLNEQFF. CDR3 DNA: TGCGCCAGCAGCCCTGGGACTAGCGGGAGGTTAAATGAGCAGTTCTTC.

This clone was detected once. The V and J genes are TRBV20-1 and TRBJ2-3; D is possibly TRBD1 or TRBD2 (5 bases each). The CDR3 spans 14 residues. The germline V and J ends were trimmed by 3 bases and 1 base, with 11 bases remaining between them. Germline V gene sequence: CDR1 DFQATT, CDR2 SNEGSKA (reference sequence). The CDR3 region has the DNA TGCAGTGCTAGCGGGGCGTCTGGCACAGATACGCAGTATTTT. It encodes CSASGASGTDTQYF.

This clone showed up many times. A much larger clone is a single base away; this may be a read error. The chain couples TRBV11-3 to TRBJ2-1; 9 bases are shared with TRBD1. CDR3 length: 15 residues. Germline V gives CDR1 SGHNT, CDR2 YENEEA. DNA for the CDR3: TGTGCCAGCAGCTTAGGGACAGGGGATATCAATAAGCAGTTCTTC. This gives the protein CASSLGTGDINKQFF.